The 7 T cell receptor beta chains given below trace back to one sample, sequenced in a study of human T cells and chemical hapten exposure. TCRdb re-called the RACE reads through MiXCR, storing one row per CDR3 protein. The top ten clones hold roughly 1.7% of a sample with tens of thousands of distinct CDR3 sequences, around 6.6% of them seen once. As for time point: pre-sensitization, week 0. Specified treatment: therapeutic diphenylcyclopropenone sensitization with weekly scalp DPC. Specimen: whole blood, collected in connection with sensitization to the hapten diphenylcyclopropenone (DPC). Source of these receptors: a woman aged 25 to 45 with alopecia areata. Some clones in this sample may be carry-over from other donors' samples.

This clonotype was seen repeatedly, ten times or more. For the CDR3, the DNA is TGTGCCAGCACCTTGGGGGGGGCCTTCAATGAGCAGTTCTTC. Its protein is CASTLGGAFNEQFF. The chain employs TRBV12-3 or TRBV12-4 and TRBJ2-1; perhaps TRBD2 as D (7 bases). V lost 7 bases and J 6 bases, leaving 16 bases between the germline ends. The CDR3 contains 14 residues.

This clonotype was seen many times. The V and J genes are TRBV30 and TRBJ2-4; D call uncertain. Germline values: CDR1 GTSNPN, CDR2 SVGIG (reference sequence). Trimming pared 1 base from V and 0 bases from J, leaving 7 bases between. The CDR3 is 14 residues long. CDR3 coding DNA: TGTGCCTGGAGTGACCTAGGAGCCAAAAACATTCAGTACTTC. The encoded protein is CAWSDLGAKNIQYF.

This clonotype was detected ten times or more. The CDR3 sequence is CASSTGTSAFF. The CDR3 DNA reads as TGTGCCAGCAGTACCGGGACATCGGCTTTCTTT. V gene TRBV6-2 or TRBV6-3 combines with J gene TRBJ1-1; the D gene is possibly TRBD1 (6 bases). The length of the CDR3 is 11 residues. Trimming shortened V by 5 bases and J by 11 bases, and 12 bases separated the two germline ends. Germline CDR1 reads MNHEY; CDR2 reads SVGEGT.

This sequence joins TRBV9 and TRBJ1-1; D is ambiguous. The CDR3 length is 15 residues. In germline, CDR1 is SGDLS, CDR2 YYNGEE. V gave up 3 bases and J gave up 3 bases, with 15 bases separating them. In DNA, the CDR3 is TGTGCCAGCAGCGGCTTAGGAGACGGCCACACTGAAGCTTTCTTT. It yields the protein CASSGLGDGHTEAFF.

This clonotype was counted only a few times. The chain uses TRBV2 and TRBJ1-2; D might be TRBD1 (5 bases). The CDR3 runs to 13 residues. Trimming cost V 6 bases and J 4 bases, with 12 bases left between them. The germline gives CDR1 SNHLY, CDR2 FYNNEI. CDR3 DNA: TGTGCCAGCAGGACCGGGACGGTCTATGGCTACACCTTC. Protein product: CASRTGTVYGYTF.

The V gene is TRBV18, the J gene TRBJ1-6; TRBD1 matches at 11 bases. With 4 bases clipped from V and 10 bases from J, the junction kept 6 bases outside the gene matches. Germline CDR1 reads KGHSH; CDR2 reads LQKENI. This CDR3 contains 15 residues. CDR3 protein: CASSRGQGANSPLHF. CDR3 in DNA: TGTGCCAGCTCACGAGGACAGGGGGCTAACTCACCCCTCCACTTT.

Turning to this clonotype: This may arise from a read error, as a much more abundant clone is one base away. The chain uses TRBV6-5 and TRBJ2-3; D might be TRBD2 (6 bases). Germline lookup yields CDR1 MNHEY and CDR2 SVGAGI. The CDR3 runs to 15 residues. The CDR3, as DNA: TGTGCCAGCAGTTACGGCCTTACTAGCACAGAGACGCAGTATTTT. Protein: CASSYGLTSTETQYF.